This T cell receptor beta chain was recovered during a study of T cell responses to AZD1222 COVID-19 vaccine. Study observations and caveats: Clonal diversity may have been underestimated, and the donors were mostly white British, with more females than males.

Produced via immunoSEQ multiplex PCR; TCRdb's table is partial and in-frame only. The sample has 200,000 or so clones, about 90% seen once. Points on this clone: The antigen remains undetermined.

This CDR3 has 24 residues. Looked up from germline, CDR1 is LGHDT and CDR2 is YNNKEL (reference sequence). The V and J ends lost 0 bases and 3 bases, in that order; junction bases with no gene match: 30. The chain uses TRBV3-1 (or the pseudogene TRBV3-2) and TRBJ1-2; TRBD1 aligns across 8 bases. The input for sequencing was peripheral blood, taken on day 0 of AZD1222 vaccination. The sequence came from an adult in good health. CDR3 sequence (DNA): TGTGCCAGCAGCCAAGATTGGCGAGGAACAGGGGGGAATGAGGGCGCTAGGTCCCACTATGGCTACACCTTC. The encoded protein is CASSQDWRGTGGNEGARSHYGYTF.